This T cell receptor (beta chain) was obtained from a study of response to subunit inactivated influenza vaccine. TCRdb processed the RT-PCR reads anew with MiXCR; each CDR3 protein has one entry. The data contain about 500,000 distinct CDR3 sequences, more than 15% of them singletons. From germline, CDR1 is LGHNA and CDR2 YSLEER. The CDR3 extends over 19 amino acids. V lost 0 bases, J lost 0 bases, and 10 bases stayed unmatched. Many counts were recorded for this clonotype. Its antigen remains unknown. The study, taken as a whole, reports: Only a handful of new T cells, the authors suggested, are recruited with each seasonal influenza vaccination.

The rearrangement uses TRBV4-3 and TRBJ2-1; 8 bases fit TRBD2. This receptor was taken from a man aged 50 to 69 who received an inactivated influenza vaccine. The sequences come from CD4+ T cells sorted from PBMCs, collected roughly 24 months after vaccination. Here the CDR3 reads CASSQEVAGRPSSYNEQFF. CDR3 in DNA: TGCGCCAGCAGCCAAGAAGTAGCGGGAAGACCAAGCTCCTACAATGAGCAGTTCTTC.